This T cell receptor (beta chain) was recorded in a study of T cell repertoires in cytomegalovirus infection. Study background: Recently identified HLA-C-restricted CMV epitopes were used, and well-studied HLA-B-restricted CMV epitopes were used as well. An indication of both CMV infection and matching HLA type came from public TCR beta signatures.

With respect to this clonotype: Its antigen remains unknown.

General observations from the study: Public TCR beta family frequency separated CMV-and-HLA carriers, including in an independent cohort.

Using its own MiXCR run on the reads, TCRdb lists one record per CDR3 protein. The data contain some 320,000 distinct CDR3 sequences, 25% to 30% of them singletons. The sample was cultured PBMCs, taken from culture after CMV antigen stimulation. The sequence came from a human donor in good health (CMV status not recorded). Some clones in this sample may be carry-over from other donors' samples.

The CDR3 bases are TGTGCCAGTAGTCGTTGGACAGGGGACACTGAAGCTTTCTTT. Translated: CASSRWTGDTEAFF. The gene calls are TRBV19 and TRBJ1-1, with 9 bases fitting TRBD1. J gave up 3 bases and V 5 bases, and 4 bases lay outside the gene matches. The CDR3 has 14 residues. Germline V CDR1 and CDR2: LNHDA, SQIVND (reference sequence).